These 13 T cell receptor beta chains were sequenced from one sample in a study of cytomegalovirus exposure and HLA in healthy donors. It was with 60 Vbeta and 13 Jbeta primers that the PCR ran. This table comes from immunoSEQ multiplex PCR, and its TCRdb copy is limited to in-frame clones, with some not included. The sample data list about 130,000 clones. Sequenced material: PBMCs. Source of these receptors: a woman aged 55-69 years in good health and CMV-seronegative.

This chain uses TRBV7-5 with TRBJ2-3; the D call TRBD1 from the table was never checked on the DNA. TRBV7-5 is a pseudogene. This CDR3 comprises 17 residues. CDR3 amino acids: CARSLVLGSFYTDTQYF. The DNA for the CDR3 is TGTGCCAGAAGCTTAGTCTTGGGCTCCTTTTACACAGATACGCAGTATTTT.

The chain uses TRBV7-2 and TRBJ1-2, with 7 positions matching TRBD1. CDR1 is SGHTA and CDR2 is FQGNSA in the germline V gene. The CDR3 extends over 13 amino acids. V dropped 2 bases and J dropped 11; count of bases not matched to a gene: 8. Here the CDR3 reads CASSLKGGTEYTF. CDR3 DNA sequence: TGTGCCAGCAGCTTAAAAGGGGGCACGGAATACACCTTC.

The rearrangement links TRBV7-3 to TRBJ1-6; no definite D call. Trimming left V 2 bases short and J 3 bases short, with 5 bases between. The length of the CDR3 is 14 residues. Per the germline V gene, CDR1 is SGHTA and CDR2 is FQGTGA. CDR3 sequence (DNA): TGTGCCAGCAGCTTATCCAACTATAATTCACCCCTCCACTTT. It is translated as CASSLSNYNSPLHF.

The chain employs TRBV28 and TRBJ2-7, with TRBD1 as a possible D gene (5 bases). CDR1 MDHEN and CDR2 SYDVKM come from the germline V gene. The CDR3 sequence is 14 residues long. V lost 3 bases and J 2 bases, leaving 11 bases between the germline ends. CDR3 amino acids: CASSFPDNPYEQYF. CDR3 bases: TGTGCCAGCAGTTTCCCGGACAACCCCTACGAGCAGTACTTC. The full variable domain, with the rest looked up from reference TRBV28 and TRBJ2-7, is DVKVTQSSRYLVKRTGEKVFLECVQDMDHENMFWYRQDPGLGLRLIYFSYDVKMKEKGDIPEGYSVSREKKERFSLILESASTNQTSMYLCASSFPDNPYEQYFGPGTRLTVT.

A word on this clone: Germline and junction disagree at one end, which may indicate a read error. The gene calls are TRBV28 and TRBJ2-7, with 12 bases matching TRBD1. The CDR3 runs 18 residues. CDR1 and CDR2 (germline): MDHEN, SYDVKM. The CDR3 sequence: CTSRPGTGGSGEYYEQYF. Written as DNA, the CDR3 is TGTACCAGCAGACCCGGGACAGGGGGCTCGGGGGAGTATTACGAGCAGTACTTC.

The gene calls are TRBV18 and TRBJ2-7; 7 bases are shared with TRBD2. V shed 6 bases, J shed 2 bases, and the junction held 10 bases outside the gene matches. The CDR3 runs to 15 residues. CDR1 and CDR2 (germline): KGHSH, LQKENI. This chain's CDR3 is CASSSLGGDTYEQYF. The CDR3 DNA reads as TGTGCCAGCTCTTCCTTGGGGGGGGATACCTACGAGCAGTACTTC.

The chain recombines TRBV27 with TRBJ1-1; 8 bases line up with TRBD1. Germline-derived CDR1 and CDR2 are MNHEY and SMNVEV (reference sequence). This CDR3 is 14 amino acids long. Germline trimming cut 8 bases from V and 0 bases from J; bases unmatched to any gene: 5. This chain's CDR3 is CASCPGQVNTEAFF. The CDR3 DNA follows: TGTGCCAGCTGTCCGGGACAGGTGAACACTGAAGCTTTCTTT.

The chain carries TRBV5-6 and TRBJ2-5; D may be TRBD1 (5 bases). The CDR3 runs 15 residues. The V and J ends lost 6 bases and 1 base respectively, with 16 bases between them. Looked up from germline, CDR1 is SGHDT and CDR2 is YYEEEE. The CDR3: CASNLRLGRQETQYF. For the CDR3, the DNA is TGTGCCAGCAACCTCCGACTGGGGCGCCAAGAGACCCAGTACTTC.

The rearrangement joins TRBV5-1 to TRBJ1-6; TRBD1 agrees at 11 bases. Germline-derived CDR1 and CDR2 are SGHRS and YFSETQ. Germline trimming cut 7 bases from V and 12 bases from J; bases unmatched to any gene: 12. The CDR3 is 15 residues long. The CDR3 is CASGPGTGGGRPLHF. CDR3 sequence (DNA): TGCGCCAGCGGCCCCGGGACAGGGGGGGGTAGACCCCTCCACTTT.

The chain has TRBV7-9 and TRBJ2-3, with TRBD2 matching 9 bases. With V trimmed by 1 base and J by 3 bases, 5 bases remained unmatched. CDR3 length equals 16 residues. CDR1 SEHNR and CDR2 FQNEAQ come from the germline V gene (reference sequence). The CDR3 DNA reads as TGTGCCAGCAGCTTAGGGCTAGCGGGAAAGACAGATACGCAGTATTTT. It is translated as CASSLGLAGKTDTQYF.

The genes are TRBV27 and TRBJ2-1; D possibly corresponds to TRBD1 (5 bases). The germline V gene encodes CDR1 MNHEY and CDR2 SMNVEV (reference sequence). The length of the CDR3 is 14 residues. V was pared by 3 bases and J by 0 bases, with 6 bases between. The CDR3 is CASSFRGSYNEQFF. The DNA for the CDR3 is TGTGCCAGCAGTTTTAGGGGCTCCTACAATGAGCAGTTCTTC.

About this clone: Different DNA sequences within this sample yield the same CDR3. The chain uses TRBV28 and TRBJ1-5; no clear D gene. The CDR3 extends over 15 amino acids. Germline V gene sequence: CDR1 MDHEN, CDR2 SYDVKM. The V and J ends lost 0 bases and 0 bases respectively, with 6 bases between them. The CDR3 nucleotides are TGTGCCAGCAGTTTATGGCGAGATAGCAATCAGCCCCAGCATTTT. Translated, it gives CASSLWRDSNQPQHF. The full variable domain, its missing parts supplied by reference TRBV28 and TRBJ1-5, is DVKVTQSSRYLVKRTGEKVFLECVQDMDHENMFWYRQDPGLGLRLIYFSYDVKMKEKGDIPEGYSVSREKKERFSLILESASTNQTSMYLCASSLWRDSNQPQHFGDGTRLSIL.

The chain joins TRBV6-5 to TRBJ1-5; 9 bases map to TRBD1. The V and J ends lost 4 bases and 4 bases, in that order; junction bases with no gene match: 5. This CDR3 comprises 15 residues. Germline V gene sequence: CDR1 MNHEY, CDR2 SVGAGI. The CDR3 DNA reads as TGTGCCAGCAGTTCCGGGACAGGGACTAATCAGCCCCAGCATTTT. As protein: CASSSGTGTNQPQHF.